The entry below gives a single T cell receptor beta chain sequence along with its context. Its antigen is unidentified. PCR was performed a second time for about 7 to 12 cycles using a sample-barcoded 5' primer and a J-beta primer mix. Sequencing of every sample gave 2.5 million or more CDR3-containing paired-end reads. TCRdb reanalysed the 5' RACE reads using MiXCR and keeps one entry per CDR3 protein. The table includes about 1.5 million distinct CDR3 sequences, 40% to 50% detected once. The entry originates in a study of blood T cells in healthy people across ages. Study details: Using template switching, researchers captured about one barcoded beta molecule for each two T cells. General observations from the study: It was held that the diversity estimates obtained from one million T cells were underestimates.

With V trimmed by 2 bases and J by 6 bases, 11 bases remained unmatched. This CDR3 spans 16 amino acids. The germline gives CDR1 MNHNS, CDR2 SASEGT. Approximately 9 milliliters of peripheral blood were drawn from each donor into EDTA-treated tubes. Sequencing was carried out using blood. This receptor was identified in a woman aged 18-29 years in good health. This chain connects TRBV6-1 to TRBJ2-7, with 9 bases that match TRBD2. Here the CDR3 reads CASSERSGGRVSEQYF. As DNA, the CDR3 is TGTGCCAGCAGTGAAAGGTCTGGCGGGAGGGTTTCCGAGCAGTACTTC.